Below are 27 T cell receptor beta chains sequenced from a single sample in a study of blood T cell repertoires in COVID-19 (dated by TCRdb to 2020 to 2022). Library preparation was by the immunoSEQ multiplex PCR assay. What TCRdb holds here is the immuneACCESS table cut down to in-frame rearrangements. Part of the clones is not present; checked against another copy, under half of the missing clones reflect an unresolved V gene, and the others are unexplained. This sample comprises about 57,000 clones, about 80% of them detected only once. Of the sample, approximately 30% is held by the ten largest clones. The sample taken for sequencing was peripheral blood. The receptor set was obtained from a human donor in a cohort sampled during active COVID-19.

The V gene is TRBV7-6, the J gene TRBJ1-4; tentatively, D is TRBD1 (5 bases). Germline V lookup: CDR1 SGHVS, CDR2 FNYEAQ. CDR3 length equals 15 residues. V lost 5 bases to trimming and J lost 7 bases, with 17 bases between them. CDR3 DNA sequence: TGTGCCAGCAGCCCACGGGGGTCGGGGGGTGAAAAACTGTTTTTT. Residues: CASSPRGSGGEKLFF.

The chain uses TRBV5-5 and TRBJ2-7, with D possibly matching TRBD2 (6 bases). This CDR3 region has 15 residues. CDR1 and CDR2 from the germline V gene are SGHKS and YYEKEE (reference sequence). V was pared by 2 bases and J by 0 bases, with 12 bases between. The CDR3 sequence: CASSFGGMSSYEQYF. The CDR3 DNA reads TGTGCCAGCAGCTTTGGCGGGATGAGCTCCTACGAGCAGTACTTC.

This chain connects TRBV27 to TRBJ2-7; TRBD1 matches 10 bases. The V segment lost 5 bases and the J segment 1 base; nucleotides outside the gene matches: 11. The CDR3 is made up of 17 amino acids. Looked up from germline, CDR1 is MNHEY and CDR2 is SMNVEV (reference sequence). The CDR3 is CASSDRDRGPLSYEQYF. The CDR3 bases are TGTGCCAGCAGTGACCGGGACAGGGGCCCGCTATCCTACGAGCAGTACTTC.

The genes are TRBV5-4 and TRBJ1-1; TRBD1 matches at 10 bases. Germline V gives CDR1 SGHNT, CDR2 YYREEE (reference sequence). J gave up 2 bases and V 4 bases, and 5 bases lay outside the gene matches. The CDR3 runs to 15 residues. The CDR3 reads CASSQDRGPNTEAFF. The CDR3, as DNA: TGTGCCAGCAGCCAAGACAGGGGGCCTAACACTGAAGCTTTCTTT. Filled out from reference TRBV5-4 and TRBJ1-1, the complete variable domain reads ETGVTQSPTHLIKTRGQQVTLRCSSQSGHNTVSWYQQALGQGPQFIFQYYREEENGRGNFPPRFSGLQFPNYSSELNVNALELDDSALYLCASSQDRGPNTEAFFGQGTRLTVV.

This chain joins TRBV24-1 and TRBJ1-2; 11 bases line up with TRBD1. The CDR3 loop spans 15 amino acids. Losses at the gene ends were 4 bases for V and 4 bases for J; bases not matched to a gene: 4. Germline-derived CDR1 and CDR2 are KGHDR and SFDVKD. DNA for the CDR3: TGTGCCACCAGTGAAGGGACAGGGGGTATCTATGGCTACACCTTC. Its protein product is CATSEGTGGIYGYTF.

This clone occurred once. CDR3 bases: TGTGCCAGCATCGGCGGGGGTGGGACCGGGGAGCTGTTTTTT. Residues: CASIGGGGTGELFF. The chain has TRBV28 and TRBJ2-2, with 7 bases identical to TRBD2. The J segment lost 5 bases and the V segment lost 7 bases, leaving 7 bases of the junction unmatched. The CDR3 is 14 residues long. CDR1 and CDR2 (germline): MDHEN, SYDVKM.

The rearrangement uses TRBV4-1 and TRBJ2-1; TRBD2 might be the D (5 bases). Germline-derived CDR1 and CDR2 are MGHRA and YSYEKL. The V end lost 2 bases, the J end lost 5 bases, and 13 bases lay between the germline ends. The CDR3 spans 15 residues. CDR3 nucleotide sequence: TGCGCCAGCAGCCAATTACTACTCGGGGACAATGAGCAGTTCTTC. Residues: CASSQLLLGDNEQFF.

A single count supports this clone. This chain connects TRBV28 to TRBJ1-1, with 8 bases matching TRBD1. The CDR3 has 15 amino acids. With 3 bases clipped from V and 2 bases from J, the junction kept 5 bases outside the gene matches. From germline, CDR1 is MDHEN and CDR2 SYDVKM. CDR3 bases: TGTGCCAGCAGTTTGCCAGGGGGCGCAAACACTGAAGCTTTCTTT. Translating gives CASSLPGGANTEAFF.

The chain has TRBV27 and TRBJ1-5; TRBD1 matches 9 bases. In germline, CDR1 is MNHEY, CDR2 SMNVEV (reference sequence). With V trimmed by 5 bases and J by 5 bases, 7 bases remained unmatched. The CDR3 spans 15 residues. This CDR3 is CASSPTGGRYQPQHF. The DNA of the CDR3 is TGTGCCAGCAGTCCCACAGGGGGCCGATATCAGCCCCAGCATTTT.

The J gene is TRBJ2-3, the V gene TRBV2, with 7 bases matching TRBD2. Germline trimming cut 4 bases from V and 5 bases from J; bases unmatched to any gene: 9. Germline V CDR1 and CDR2: SNHLY, FYNNEI. The CDR3 is made up of 15 amino acids. The CDR3 reads CASSGASGGEDTQYF. In nucleotides, the CDR3 is TGTGCCAGCAGTGGGGCTAGCGGAGGGGAAGATACGCAGTATTTT.

The J gene is TRBJ2-5, the V gene TRBV19, with D hard to call. Per the germline V gene, CDR1 is LNHDA and CDR2 is SQIVND (reference sequence). This CDR3 is built from 15 residues. The V gene lost 6 bases and the J gene lost 0 bases, with 14 bases spanning the gap. The CDR3 loop reads CASSPSQVHQETQYF. CDR3 in DNA: TGTGCCAGTAGCCCCTCCCAGGTTCACCAAGAGACCCAGTACTTC.

The chain links TRBV7-6 to TRBJ2-5; D may be TRBD2 (6 bases). Trimming stripped 5 bases from V and 2 bases from J, with 18 bases between. CDR3 size: 16 residues. Germline V gene data show CDR1 as SGHVS and CDR2 as FNYEAQ. The CDR3 sequence is CASSRNRGGLQETQYF. In DNA, the CDR3 is TGTGCCAGCAGCCGGAATAGAGGAGGGCTTCAAGAGACCCAGTACTTC.

The chain recombines TRBV3-1 (or the pseudogene TRBV3-2) with TRBJ1-1; D is perhaps TRBD1 (5 bases). V lost 5 bases and J lost 2, with 12 bases in between. Germline values: CDR1 LGHDT, CDR2 YNNKEL (reference sequence). The CDR3 extends over 14 amino acids. The CDR3 nucleotides read TGTGCCAGCAGCATCTCAGGGACTAACACTGAAGCTTTCTTT. This codes for CASSISGTNTEAFF.

The chain joins TRBV3-1 (or the pseudogene TRBV3-2) to TRBJ2-7; 10 bases line up with TRBD1. This CDR3 spans 15 amino acids. The V segment lost 2 bases and the J segment 5 bases; nucleotides outside the gene matches: 6. Per the germline V gene, CDR1 is LGHDT and CDR2 is YNNKEL (reference sequence). The CDR3 nucleotides are TGTGCCAGCAGCCAACCTGACAGGGGGCAAAACGAGCAGTACTTC. It yields the protein CASSQPDRGQNEQYF.

The chain is built from TRBV19 and TRBJ2-7, with 10 bases fitting TRBD1. CDR1 is LNHDA and CDR2 is SQIVND in the germline V gene (reference sequence). Trimming cost V 3 bases and J 6 bases; bases outside gene matches: 11. The CDR3 totals 16 residues. The CDR3 nucleotides read TGTGCCAGTAGTATGTGGGGGACAGGGGACCCTCGCGAGCAGTACTTC. It translates to CASSMWGTGDPREQYF.

This sequence joins TRBV7-2 and TRBJ2-7; 13 bases map to TRBD2. This CDR3 contains 15 residues. V dropped 5 bases and J dropped 4; count of bases not matched to a gene: 5. The germline gives CDR1 SGHTA, CDR2 FQGNSA. CDR3 DNA sequence: TGTGCCAGCAGCATAAGACTAGCGGGAGGATACGAGCAGTACTTC. This sequence encodes CASSIRLAGGYEQYF.

This chain uses TRBV2 with TRBJ2-7, with unresolved D. Germline CDR1 SNHLY, CDR2 FYNNEI. Trimming pared 6 bases from V and 3 bases from J, leaving 12 bases between. This CDR3 region has 13 residues. The CDR3 reads CASSLRFDYEQYF. Written as DNA, the CDR3 is TGTGCCAGCAGCCTGCGTTTTGACTACGAGCAGTACTTC.

This sequence joins TRBV5-1 and TRBJ2-5; no clear D. Germline values: CDR1 SGHRS, CDR2 YFSETQ. The CDR3 is 15 residues long. Trimming shortened V by 1 base and J by 1 base, and 11 bases separated the two germline ends. The CDR3 loop is CASSLRPEIQETQYF. The CDR3 coding sequence is TGCGCCAGCAGCTTGAGACCGGAGATCCAAGAGACCCAGTACTTC.

In DNA, the CDR3 is TGTGCCAGCAGCGCCCGACAGGGGGCGAGTGAAGCTTTCTTT. Encoded protein: CASSARQGASEAFF. V gene TRBV9 combines with J gene TRBJ1-1; TRBD1 agrees at 10 bases. The CDR3 is 14 residues long. Germline CDR1 SGDLS, CDR2 YYNGEE. J lost 7 bases, V lost 3 bases, and 6 bases had no gene match.

CDR3 protein: CASSYSGTWVEKLFF. The CDR3 DNA reads TGTGCCAGCAGTTACTCCGGGACATGGGTTGAAAAACTGTTTTTT. The V and J genes are TRBV6-6 and TRBJ1-4; tentatively, D is TRBD1 (6 bases). The CDR3 totals 15 residues. Germline CDR1 and CDR2: MNHNY and SVGAGI (reference sequence). V lost 0 bases to trimming and J lost 7 bases, with 12 bases between them.

The chain uses TRBV3-1 (or the pseudogene TRBV3-2) and TRBJ1-1; no firm D call. CDR1 is LGHDT and CDR2 is YNNKEL in the germline V gene (reference sequence). Trimming left V 4 bases short and J 6 bases short, with 15 bases between. The CDR3 contains 14 residues. This chain's CDR3 is CASSPRHPGSEAFF. For the CDR3, the DNA is TGTGCCAGCAGCCCTCGACATCCGGGGTCTGAAGCTTTCTTT.

This clone was counted once. The DNA for the CDR3 is TGTGCCAGCAGCGTAGGGACAGGGGATGCCTACGAGCAGTACTTC. It encodes CASSVGTGDAYEQYF. The chain employs TRBV9 and TRBJ2-7, with 9 bases lining up with TRBD1. The CDR3 extends over 15 amino acids. V gave up 0 bases and J gave up 2 bases; unmatched junction bases: 3. The germline CDR1 and CDR2 sequences are SGDLS and YYNGEE.

The V and J genes are TRBV11-2 and TRBJ1-2, with 7 nucleotides matching TRBD1. This CDR3 is 15 amino acids long. With 11 bases clipped from V and 4 bases from J, the junction kept 16 bases outside the gene matches. Per germline, CDR1 SGHAT and CDR2 FQNNGV. This CDR3 is CASSLDSGQFYGYTF. CDR3 bases: TGTGCCTCAAGCTTAGACTCGGGACAGTTCTATGGCTACACCTTC. Together with reference TRBV11-2 and TRBJ1-2, the CDR3 gives the full variable domain: EAGVAQSPRYKIIEKRQSVAFWCNPISGHATLYWYQQILGQGPKLLIQFQNNGVVDDSQLPKDRFSAERLKGVDSTLKIQPAKLEDSAVYLCASSLDSGQFYGYTFGSGTRLTVV.

J is TRBJ1-6 and V is TRBV5-1; D is perhaps TRBD1 (5 bases). Germline V gives CDR1 SGHRS, CDR2 YFSETQ. The V end lost 2 bases, the J end lost 2 bases, and 8 bases lay between the germline ends. This CDR3 is built from 15 residues. The CDR3 loop is CASSLTQAYNSPLHF. The CDR3 nucleotides read TGCGCCAGCAGCTTAACACAGGCCTATAATTCACCCCTCCACTTT.

The chain has TRBV19 and TRBJ1-4; perhaps TRBD1 as D (5 bases). This CDR3 is 16 amino acids long. Trimming took off 3 bases at V and 7 bases at J, with 18 bases between the two ends. CDR1 is LNHDA and CDR2 is SQIVND in the germline V gene (reference sequence). CDR3 DNA sequence: TGTGCCAGTAGTATGGCCCACAGGCATTGGGCTGAAAAACTGTTTTTT. Amino acids: CASSMAHRHWAEKLFF.

CDR3 in amino acids: CASSILAGEYTIYF. The CDR3 DNA sequence: TGTGCCAGTAGTATTCTGGCGGGAGAGTACACCATATATTTT. J is TRBJ1-3 and V is TRBV19; unclear D gene. The CDR3 is 14 amino acids. The germline V gene has CDR1 LNHDA and CDR2 SQIVND (reference sequence). Trimming took 3 bases from V and 8 from J, leaving 14 bases between them.

V gene TRBV18 combines with J gene TRBJ2-1; 9 bases are shared with TRBD2. The length of the CDR3 is 18 residues. V gave up 3 bases and J gave up 8 bases; unmatched junction bases: 17. CDR1 KGHSH and CDR2 LQKENI come from the germline V gene. CDR3 nucleotides: TGTGCCAGCTCACCGACACGACTGACTAGCGGCCCCCTCGATGAGCAGTTCTTC. It specifies CASSPTRLTSGPLDEQFF.